Detailed here is one T cell receptor (beta chain). Its specificity is not known. Assay used: immunoSEQ multiplex PCR; TCRdb lists only in-frame clones, some missing. The sample gives millions of clones, more than 80% of which show up once; about 0.13% is in the top ten. The sample belongs to a study of shared clonotypes between healthy human individuals. Study-wide background: The study used three CD4 naive, three CD4 memory, two CD8 naive and one CD8 memory plate per donor. Study-wide points: Sorted-subset sequencing was shown by rarefaction to be incomplete despite large depth. Non-shared clonotypes showed lower generation probabilities than clonotypes common to all four donors.

V was clipped by 0 bases and J by 2 bases; unmatched bases: 6. Germline V CDR1 and CDR2: LNHNV, YYDKDF (reference sequence). The CDR3 covers 17 residues. This receptor was obtained from a man between 18 and 35 years old in good health. The chain carries TRBV15 and TRBJ2-3, with 9 bases matching TRBD1. Sequenced input: naive CD4+ T cells sorted from blood. Subset described: CD45RA+ positively selected. The CDR3 region is CATSREGQGSFTDTQYF. DNA for the CDR3: TGTGCCACCAGCAGAGAGGGACAGGGATCTTTCACAGATACGCAGTATTTT.